The 25 T cell receptor beta chains presented below share a single source sample, sequenced in a study of blood T cell repertoires in COVID-19. Sequencing used immunoSEQ multiplex PCR; TCRdb keeps in-frame clones, though not all of them. The sample contains over 200,000 clones, 87% of which appear only once. The sequenced sample was peripheral blood. These receptors came from a woman younger than 30 who had recovered from COVID-19.

The chain is built from TRBV7-3 and TRBJ1-4; TRBD1 aligns across 10 bases. Germline values: CDR1 SGHTA, CDR2 FQGTGA. The CDR3 totals 15 residues. The V and J ends lost 3 bases and 7 bases, in that order; junction bases with no gene match: 5. CDR3 DNA: TGTGCCAGCAGCTTGACAGGGGGCGAGGGTGAAAAACTGTTTTTT. Translation: CASSLTGGEGEKLFF.

The rearrangement links TRBV15 to TRBJ2-4, with 7 nucleotides matching TRBD2. J was trimmed by 7 bases and V by 1 base; bases with no gene match: 13. The CDR3 runs to 17 residues. CDR1 is LNHNV, CDR2 YYDKDF, per germline (reference sequence). The CDR3 coding sequence is TGTGCCACCAGCAGAGCCACTCAGAGCGGAGCGGGGAACATTCAGTACTTC. Residues: CATSRATQSGAGNIQYF.

V is TRBV27 and J is TRBJ1-5; D is ambiguous. The V end was cut by 3 bases, the J end by 0 bases, with 15 bases between. Germline assignment: CDR1 MNHEY and CDR2 SMNVEV (reference sequence). The CDR3 covers 17 residues. Written as DNA, the CDR3 is TGTGCCAGCAGTTTCGGTATCCCCTCCTATAGCAATCAGCCCCAGCATTTT. It is translated as CASSFGIPSYSNQPQHF.

This chain uses TRBV15 with TRBJ2-2; 7 bases fit TRBD2. The CDR3 runs to 13 residues. Germline assignment: CDR1 LNHNV and CDR2 YYDKDF (reference sequence). The trim removed 8 bases at V and 5 bases at J, leaving 5 bases unmatched. This CDR3 is CATGGGRTGELFF. The CDR3 nucleotides are TGTGCCACCGGGGGAGGGAGGACCGGGGAGCTGTTTTTT.

The rearrangement links TRBV19 to TRBJ2-1; 11 bases align to TRBD1. The V and J ends lost 8 bases and 7 bases, in that order; junction bases with no gene match: 7. The CDR3 covers 14 residues. Germline lookup yields CDR1 LNHDA and CDR2 SQIVND (reference sequence). The CDR3 sequence: CASQDRGPHNEQFF. For the CDR3, the DNA is TGTGCCAGTCAGGACAGGGGGCCTCATAATGAGCAGTTCTTC.

The chain combines TRBV7-2 with TRBJ1-2, with TRBD1 matching 7 bases. CDR1 is SGHTA and CDR2 is FQGNSA in the germline V gene. The V segment lost 6 bases and the J segment 2 bases; nucleotides outside the gene matches: 12. This CDR3 spans 16 amino acids. The CDR3 reads CASRPRGSGENYGYTF. In DNA, the CDR3 is TGTGCCAGCAGACCCAGGGGGTCGGGGGAAAACTATGGCTACACCTTC.

The chain joins TRBV5-1 to TRBJ2-6; the D is unclear. The CDR3 consists of 15 residues. The V gene's germline CDR1 is SGHRS and CDR2 YFSETQ. The V end lost 0 bases, the J end lost 1 base, and 5 bases lay between the germline ends. CDR3 in amino acids: CASSLEASGANVLTF. CDR3 nucleotide sequence: TGCGCCAGCAGCTTGGAAGCTTCTGGGGCCAACGTCCTGACTTTC.

This chain connects TRBV28 to TRBJ2-1; 11 nucleotides agree with TRBD2. Germline CDR1 reads MDHEN; CDR2 reads SYDVKM. The J segment lost 6 bases and the V segment lost 3 bases, leaving 4 bases of the junction unmatched. The CDR3 loop spans 15 amino acids. DNA for the CDR3: TGTGCCAGCAGTTTCGCCGGACTAGCGGGCAATGAGCAGTTCTTC. As protein: CASSFAGLAGNEQFF.

The chain employs TRBV9 and TRBJ2-1; D is unresolved. V lost 0 bases and J lost 7, with 5 bases in between. The CDR3 covers 12 residues. Germline values: CDR1 SGDLS, CDR2 YYNGEE. The CDR3 sequence: CASSVAVNEQFF. In nucleotides, the CDR3 is TGTGCCAGCAGCGTAGCGGTGAATGAGCAGTTCTTC. Full variable domain (remainder filled in from reference TRBV9 and TRBJ2-1): DSGVTQTPKHLITATGQRVTLRCSPRSGDLSVYWYQQSLDQGLQFLIQYYNGEERAKGNILERFSAQQFPDLHSELNLSSLELGDSALYFCASSVAVNEQFFGPGTRLTVL.

The rearrangement links TRBV29-1 to TRBJ2-2, with TRBD1 as a possible D gene (5 bases). The CDR3 loop spans 15 amino acids. CDR1 and CDR2 from the germline V gene are SQVTM and ANQGSEA. Deletions cut 1 base from V and 7 bases from J, with 16 bases between. The CDR3 sequence is CSVEGSRDGIGELFF. The CDR3 nucleotides read TGCAGCGTTGAAGGATCCAGGGATGGAATCGGGGAGCTGTTTTTT.

The chain carries TRBV29-1 and TRBJ2-1; no firm D call. Germline V lookup: CDR1 SQVTM, CDR2 ANQGSEA. V shed 0 bases and J shed 2 bases, with 11 bases lying between them. This CDR3 contains 15 residues. In DNA form, the CDR3 reads TGCAGCGTTGAAGATCTGACACTGACCTACAATGAGCAGTTCTTC. Translation gives CSVEDLTLTYNEQFF.

The genes are TRBV10-3 and TRBJ2-7, with 10 bases identical to TRBD2. The J segment lost 0 bases and the V segment lost 2 bases, leaving 10 bases of the junction unmatched. The germline CDR1 and CDR2 sequences are ENHRY and SYGVKD. CDR3 length: 18 residues. CDR3 region: CAISETSGKRSSSYEQYF. Here the CDR3 DNA reads TGTGCCATCAGTGAGACTAGCGGGAAAAGGAGCAGCTCCTACGAGCAGTACTTC.

The rearrangement links TRBV18 to TRBJ1-1; no clear D. Trimming shortened V by 2 bases and J by 3 bases, and 7 bases separated the two germline ends. Germline loops: CDR1 KGHSH, CDR2 LQKENI. CDR3 length: 13 amino acids. CDR3 sequence reads: CASSPSGDTEAFF. CDR3 nucleotide sequence: TGTGCCAGCTCACCAAGCGGGGACACTGAAGCTTTCTTT.

The chain combines TRBV9 with TRBJ2-5, with D possibly being TRBD1 (5 bases). The V end was cut by 1 base, the J end by 1 base, with 14 bases between. Germline CDR1 SGDLS, CDR2 YYNGEE. This CDR3 has 16 residues. The CDR3 DNA follows: TGTGCCAGCAGCGTAACTCCATGGGGCGGCCAAGAGACCCAGTACTTC. As protein: CASSVTPWGGQETQYF. Variable domain in full (rest from reference TRBV9 and TRBJ2-5): DSGVTQTPKHLITATGQRVTLRCSPRSGDLSVYWYQQSLDQGLQFLIQYYNGEERAKGNILERFSAQQFPDLHSELNLSSLELGDSALYFCASSVTPWGGQETQYFGPGTRLLVL.

This chain connects TRBV6-4 to TRBJ2-6; 7 bases match TRBD1. Germline CDR1 and CDR2: MRHNA and SNTAGT. This CDR3 is 16 amino acids long. The J segment lost 0 bases and the V segment lost 5 bases, leaving 4 bases of the junction unmatched. The CDR3 loop is CASSPDRASGANVLTF. In DNA, the CDR3 is TGTGCCAGCAGTCCTGACAGGGCCTCTGGGGCCAACGTCCTGACTTTC.

V gene TRBV6-6 combines with J gene TRBJ2-7; no clear D. Trimming cost V 6 bases and J 5 bases, with 11 bases left between them. The CDR3 spans 12 residues. Germline CDR1 MNHNY, CDR2 SVGAGI (reference sequence). CDR3 bases: TGTGCCAGCAGAACCCTCCCGGACGAGCAGTACTTC. It yields the protein CASRTLPDEQYF.

This clone appeared a single time. The chain links TRBV2 to TRBJ2-1; the match to TRBD1 covers 9 bases. This CDR3 is built from 13 residues. The J segment lost 8 bases and the V segment lost 11 bases, leaving 10 bases of the junction unmatched. Germline-derived CDR1 and CDR2 are SNHLY and FYNNEI. CDR3 loop: CAGGQGDFDEQFF. CDR3 DNA: TGTGCCGGGGGACAGGGAGACTTCGATGAGCAGTTCTTC.

The chain carries TRBV30 and TRBJ1-3; the D is unclear. Per germline, CDR1 GTSNPN and CDR2 SVGIG (reference sequence). The CDR3 loop spans 13 amino acids. Trimming pared 3 bases from V and 5 bases from J, leaving 11 bases between. DNA for the CDR3: TGTGCCTGGAGGATTCCCAACAGAAACACCATATATTTT. Translation: CAWRIPNRNTIYF.

V usage is TRBV13 and J usage is TRBJ1-1, with no clear D. V lost 0 bases and J lost 4, with 6 bases in between. The CDR3 loop spans 13 amino acids. Germline CDR1 PRHDT, CDR2 FYEKMQ (reference sequence). CDR3 nucleotide sequence: TGTGCCAGCAGCTTAGGGCGGATCACTGAAGCTTTCTTT. Translation: CASSLGRITEAFF.

The V gene is TRBV11-3, the J gene TRBJ2-1; the match to TRBD2 covers 13 bases. In germline, CDR1 is SGHNT, CDR2 YENEEA. V lost 4 bases to trimming and J lost 13 bases; unmatched junction nucleotides: 4. The CDR3 covers 13 residues. This CDR3 is CASSWTSGSGQFF. CDR3 bases: TGTGCCAGCAGCTGGACTAGCGGGAGTGGACAGTTCTTC.

This clone was picked up a small number of times. The chain links TRBV5-1 to TRBJ2-7; D perhaps matches TRBD2 (5 bases). Germline V gene data show CDR1 as SGHRS and CDR2 as YFSETQ. The CDR3 is 15 residues long. Trimming removed 2 bases from V and 6 bases from J, with 18 bases in between. CDR3: CASSFFGGSEGEQYF. In DNA, the CDR3 is TGCGCCAGCAGCTTTTTTGGCGGGTCGGAAGGCGAGCAGTACTTC.

This clone came up a few times. This rearrangement joins TRBV29-1 to TRBJ2-7, with 11 bases fitting TRBD2. The germline gives CDR1 SQVTM, CDR2 ANQGSEA. The CDR3 sequence is 16 residues long. With V trimmed by 4 bases and J by 3 bases, 11 bases remained unmatched. CDR3 loop: CSVGASGRTSIYEQYF. CDR3 coding DNA: TGCAGCGTTGGGGCTAGCGGGAGGACTTCCATCTACGAGCAGTACTTC.

The sample holds a few counts of this clone. The V and J genes are TRBV5-6 and TRBJ2-5, with a tentative D call TRBD2 (5 bases). V lost 4 bases to trimming and J lost 4 bases, with 20 bases between them. The germline CDR1 and CDR2 sequences are SGHDT and YYEEEE. This CDR3 comprises 16 residues. The CDR3: CASSRRAGSGGETQYF. CDR3 coding DNA: TGTGCCAGCAGCCGACGGGCTGGGAGCGGAGGAGAGACCCAGTACTTC.

The chain uses TRBV2 and TRBJ2-7, with D possibly matching TRBD1 (6 bases). The CDR3 spans 13 residues. V dropped 7 bases and J dropped 4 bases, with 14 bases sitting between them. Germline V lookup: CDR1 SNHLY, CDR2 FYNNEI. The CDR3 bases are TGTGCCAGCACCCAGGACAGAGCTTACGAGCAGTACTTC. Translated: CASTQDRAYEQYF.

The chain recombines TRBV6-5 with TRBJ2-5, with 7 bases aligning to TRBD2. Trimming took 6 bases from V and 0 from J; bases not matched to a gene: 7. In germline, CDR1 is MNHEY, CDR2 SVGAGI. The CDR3 contains 15 residues. DNA of the CDR3: TGTGCCAGCAGCGGCCAAAGCGGGAACCAAGAGACCCAGTACTTC. As protein: CASSGQSGNQETQYF.